This T cell receptor beta chain was recorded in a study of cytomegalovirus exposure and HLA in healthy donors. The study's findings and limits: By a later analysis, the bulk of CMV-associated TCR beta chains appeared HLA-restricted. When analyzed later, a missense DCLRE1C variant was found to be linked to TCR beta V- and J-gene trimming.

This CDR3 spans 15 amino acids. Germline CDR1 MDHEN, CDR2 SYDVKM. V was clipped by 3 bases and J by 4 bases, with 16 bases between them. In regard to this clone: The antigen is undetermined.

Amplification used 60 Vbeta primers and 13 Jbeta primers. Clones were read by immunoSEQ multiplex PCR, and TCRdb kept only the in-frame ones, dropping some. There are roughly 130,000 clones in the sample; 75% to 85% occur only once, and 5.9% lies in the top ten. This chain links TRBV28 with TRBJ2-7; D might be TRBD1 (6 bases). This sequence was found in a woman aged 40 to 49 in good health and CMV-seropositive. Sample: PBMCs. The CDR3, as DNA: TGTGCCAGCAGTTTCCGCGGACAGCTAGGATACGAGCAGTACTTC. Translating gives CASSFRGQLGYEQYF.